This TCR beta chain was obtained from a study of blood T cell repertoires in COVID-19. The overall study: The United States, Italy and Spain supplied acute and convalescent COVID-19 samples.

As handled by the study authors: It was from reference gene primer amplification that nucleated cell counts were estimated. TCRdb's table, derived via immunoSEQ multiplex PCR, lists solely in-frame clones and lacks some. The V and J calls and clone size were taken over from that table, and D and trimming were inferred from the DNA. The sample includes under 350,000 clones, approximately 88% of them seen just once. This receptor was obtained from a man aged 50 or older with acute or convalescent COVID-19. Sequencing input: peripheral blood.

In DNA, the CDR3 is TGTGCCAGCAGCGTAAACAGGGTTGGAGATACGCAGTATTTT. This translates into CASSVNRVGDTQYF. The rearrangement links TRBV9 to TRBJ2-3; D may be TRBD1 (6 bases). In germline, CDR1 is SGDLS, CDR2 YYNGEE. The CDR3 is 14 amino acids. V was clipped by 1 base and J by 5 bases, with 11 bases between them. Variable domain in full (rest from reference TRBV9 and TRBJ2-3): DSGVTQTPKHLITATGQRVTLRCSPRSGDLSVYWYQQSLDQGLQFLIQYYNGEERAKGNILERFSAQQFPDLHSELNLSSLELGDSALYFCASSVNRVGDTQYFGPGTRLTVL.